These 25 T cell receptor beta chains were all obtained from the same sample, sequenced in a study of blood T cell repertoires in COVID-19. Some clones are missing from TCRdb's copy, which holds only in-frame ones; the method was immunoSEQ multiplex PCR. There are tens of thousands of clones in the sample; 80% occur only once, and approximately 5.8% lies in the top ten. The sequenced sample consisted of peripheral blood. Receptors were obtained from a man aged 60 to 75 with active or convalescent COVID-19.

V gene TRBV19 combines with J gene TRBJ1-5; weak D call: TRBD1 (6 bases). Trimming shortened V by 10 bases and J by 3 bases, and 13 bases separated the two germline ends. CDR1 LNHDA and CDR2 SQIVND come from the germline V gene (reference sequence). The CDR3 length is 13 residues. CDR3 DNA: TGTGCCACCCGGACAGCCGACAATCAGCCCCAGCATTTT. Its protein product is CATRTADNQPQHF.

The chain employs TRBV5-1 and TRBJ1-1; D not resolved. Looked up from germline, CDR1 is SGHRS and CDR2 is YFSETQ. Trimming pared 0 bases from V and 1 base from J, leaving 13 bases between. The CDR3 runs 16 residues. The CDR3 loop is CASSLAFRSGNTEAFF. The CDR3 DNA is TGCGCCAGCAGCTTGGCCTTCAGGAGCGGGAACACTGAAGCTTTCTTT.

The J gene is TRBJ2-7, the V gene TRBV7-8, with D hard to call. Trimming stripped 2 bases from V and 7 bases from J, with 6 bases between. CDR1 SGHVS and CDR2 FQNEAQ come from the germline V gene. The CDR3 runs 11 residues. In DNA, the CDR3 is TGTGCCAGCAGCTTACGTCGGGAGCAGTACTTC. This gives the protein CASSLRREQYF.

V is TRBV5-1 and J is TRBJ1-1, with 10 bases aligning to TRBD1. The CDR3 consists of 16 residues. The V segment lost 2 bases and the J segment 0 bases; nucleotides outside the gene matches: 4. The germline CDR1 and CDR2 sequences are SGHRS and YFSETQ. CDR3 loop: CASSFDRGRMNTEAFF. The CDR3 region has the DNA TGCGCCAGCAGCTTCGACAGGGGGCGCATGAACACTGAAGCTTTCTTT.

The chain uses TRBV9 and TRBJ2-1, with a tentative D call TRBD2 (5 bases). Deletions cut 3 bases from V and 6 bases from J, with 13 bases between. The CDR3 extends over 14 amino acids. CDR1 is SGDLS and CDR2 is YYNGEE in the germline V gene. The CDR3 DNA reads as TGTGCCAGCAGCGGAGGGATTAATGTCAATGAGCAGTTCTTC. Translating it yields CASSGGINVNEQFF. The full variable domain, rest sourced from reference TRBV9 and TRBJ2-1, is DSGVTQTPKHLITATGQRVTLRCSPRSGDLSVYWYQQSLDQGLQFLIQYYNGEERAKGNILERFSAQQFPDLHSELNLSSLELGDSALYFCASSGGINVNEQFFGPGTRLTVL.

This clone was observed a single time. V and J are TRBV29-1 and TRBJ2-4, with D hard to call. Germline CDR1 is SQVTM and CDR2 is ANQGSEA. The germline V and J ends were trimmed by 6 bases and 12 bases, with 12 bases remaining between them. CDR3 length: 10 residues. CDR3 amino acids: CSVEEESQYF. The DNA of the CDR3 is TGCAGCGTCGAGGAAGAGAGTCAGTACTTC.

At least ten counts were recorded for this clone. Here the CDR3 reads CASSRQGTTEAFF. The CDR3 DNA is TGTGCCAGCAGTCGACAGGGCACCACTGAAGCTTTCTTT. The chain uses TRBV27 and TRBJ1-1; 7 bases line up with TRBD1. Germline-derived CDR1 and CDR2 are MNHEY and SMNVEV (reference sequence). V lost 5 bases, J lost 4 bases, and 4 bases stayed unmatched. The CDR3 sequence is 13 residues long.

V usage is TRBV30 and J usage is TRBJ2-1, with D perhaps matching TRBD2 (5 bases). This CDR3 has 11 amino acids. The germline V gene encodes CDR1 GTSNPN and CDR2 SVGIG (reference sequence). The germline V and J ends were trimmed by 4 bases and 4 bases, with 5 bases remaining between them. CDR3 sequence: CAWKRYNEQFF. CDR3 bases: TGTGCCTGGAAGCGGTACAATGAGCAGTTCTTC.

The CDR3 protein is CASSLRDRGTEAFF. The CDR3 DNA sequence: TGTGCCAGCAGTCTCCGGGACAGGGGGACTGAAGCTTTCTTT. The chain carries TRBV27 and TRBJ1-1, with 11 bases that match TRBD1. V trimming: 5 bases; J trimming: 5 bases; junction bases outside the gene matches: 4. Germline-derived CDR1 and CDR2 are MNHEY and SMNVEV (reference sequence). The CDR3 loop spans 14 amino acids.

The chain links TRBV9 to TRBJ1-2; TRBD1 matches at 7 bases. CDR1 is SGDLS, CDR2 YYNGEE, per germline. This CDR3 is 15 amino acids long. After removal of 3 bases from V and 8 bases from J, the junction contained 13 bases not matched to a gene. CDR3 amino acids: CASSADVHRGSGYTF. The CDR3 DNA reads TGTGCCAGCAGCGCGGACGTCCACAGGGGAAGCGGCTACACCTTC.

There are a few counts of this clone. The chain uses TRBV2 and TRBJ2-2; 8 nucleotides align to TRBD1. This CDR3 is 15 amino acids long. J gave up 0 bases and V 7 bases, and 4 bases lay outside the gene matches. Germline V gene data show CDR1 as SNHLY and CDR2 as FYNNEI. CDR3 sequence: CASKMDRANTGELFF. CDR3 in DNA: TGTGCCAGCAAAATGGACAGGGCGAACACCGGGGAGCTGTTTTTT.

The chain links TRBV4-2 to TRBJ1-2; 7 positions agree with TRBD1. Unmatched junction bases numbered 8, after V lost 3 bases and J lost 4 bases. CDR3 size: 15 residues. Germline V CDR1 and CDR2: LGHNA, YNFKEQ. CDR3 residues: CASSQGQHLGYGYTF. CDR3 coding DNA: TGTGCCAGCAGCCAGGGACAGCATTTGGGCTATGGCTACACCTTC.

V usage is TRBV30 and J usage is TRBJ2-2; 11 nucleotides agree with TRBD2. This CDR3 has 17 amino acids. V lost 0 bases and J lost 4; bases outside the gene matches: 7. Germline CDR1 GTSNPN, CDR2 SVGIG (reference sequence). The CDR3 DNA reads TGTGCCTGGAGTGTAGGATTTGGACTAGCGGGCACCGGGGAGCTGTTTTTT. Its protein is CAWSVGFGLAGTGELFF.

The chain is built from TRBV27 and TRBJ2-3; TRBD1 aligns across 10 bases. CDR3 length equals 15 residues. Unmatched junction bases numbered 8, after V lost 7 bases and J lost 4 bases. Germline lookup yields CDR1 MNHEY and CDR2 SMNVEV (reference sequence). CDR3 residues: CASTWTGGGADTQYF. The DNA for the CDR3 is TGTGCCAGCACTTGGACAGGGGGGGGCGCAGATACGCAGTATTTT.

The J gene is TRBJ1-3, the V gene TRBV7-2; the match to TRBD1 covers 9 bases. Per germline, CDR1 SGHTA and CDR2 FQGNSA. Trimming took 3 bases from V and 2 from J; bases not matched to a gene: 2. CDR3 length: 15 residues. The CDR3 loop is CASSFDRGTGNTIYF. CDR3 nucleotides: TGTGCCAGCAGCTTCGACAGGGGGACTGGAAACACCATATATTTT.

This CDR3 is CASSPHEGVTEAFF. The CDR3 coding sequence is TGTGCCAGCAGTCCCCACGAGGGGGTCACTGAAGCTTTCTTT. The rearrangement links TRBV6-5 to TRBJ1-1; D perhaps matches TRBD1 (6 bases). With 5 bases removed from V and 4 bases from J, the gap between germline ends came to 14 bases. Germline values: CDR1 MNHEY, CDR2 SVGAGI. The CDR3 loop spans 14 amino acids.

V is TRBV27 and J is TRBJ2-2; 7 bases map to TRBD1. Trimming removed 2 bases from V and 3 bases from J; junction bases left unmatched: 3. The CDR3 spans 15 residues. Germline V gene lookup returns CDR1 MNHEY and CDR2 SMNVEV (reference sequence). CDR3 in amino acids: CASSLTGDHTGELFF. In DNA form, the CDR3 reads TGTGCCAGCAGTTTAACAGGGGACCACACCGGGGAGCTGTTTTTT.

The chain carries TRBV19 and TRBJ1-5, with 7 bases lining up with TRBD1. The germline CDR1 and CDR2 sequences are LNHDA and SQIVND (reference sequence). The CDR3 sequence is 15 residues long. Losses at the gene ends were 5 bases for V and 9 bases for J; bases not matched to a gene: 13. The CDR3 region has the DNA TGTGCCAGTAGTCACCCGGGACAGACCCGAATGCCCCAGCATTTT. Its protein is CASSHPGQTRMPQHF.

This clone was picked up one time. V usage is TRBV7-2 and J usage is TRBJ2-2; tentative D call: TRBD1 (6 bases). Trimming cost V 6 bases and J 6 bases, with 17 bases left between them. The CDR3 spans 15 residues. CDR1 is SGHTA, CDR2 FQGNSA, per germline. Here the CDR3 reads CASSHYRVLSGELFF. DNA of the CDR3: TGTGCCAGCAGTCACTACAGGGTACTGTCCGGGGAGCTGTTTTTT.

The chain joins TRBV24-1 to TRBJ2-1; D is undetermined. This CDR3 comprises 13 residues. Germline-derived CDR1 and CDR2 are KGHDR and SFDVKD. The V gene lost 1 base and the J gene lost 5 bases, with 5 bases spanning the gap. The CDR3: CATSDFLDNEQFF. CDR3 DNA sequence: TGTGCCACCAGTGATTTTTTAGACAATGAGCAGTTCTTC.

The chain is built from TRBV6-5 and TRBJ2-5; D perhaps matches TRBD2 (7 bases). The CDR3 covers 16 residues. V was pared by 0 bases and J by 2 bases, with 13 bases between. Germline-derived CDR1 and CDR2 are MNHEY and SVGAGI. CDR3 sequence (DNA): TGTGCCAGCAGTTACTCTACCAGGGGAGGGCAAGAGACCCAGTACTTC. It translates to CASSYSTRGGQETQYF.

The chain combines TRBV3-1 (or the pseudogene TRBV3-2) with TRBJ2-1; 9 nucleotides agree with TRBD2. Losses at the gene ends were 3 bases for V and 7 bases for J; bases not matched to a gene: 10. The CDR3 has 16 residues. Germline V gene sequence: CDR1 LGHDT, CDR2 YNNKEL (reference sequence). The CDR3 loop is CASSQGTSRGMNEQFF. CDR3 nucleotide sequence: TGTGCCAGCAGCCAGGGGACTAGCCGGGGAATGAATGAGCAGTTCTTC.

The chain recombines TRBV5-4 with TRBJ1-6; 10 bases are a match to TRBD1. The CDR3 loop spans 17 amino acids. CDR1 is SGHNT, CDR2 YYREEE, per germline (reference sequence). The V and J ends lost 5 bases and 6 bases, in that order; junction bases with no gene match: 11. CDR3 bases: TGTGCCAGCAGGGAAATGCCGGGACAGGGGATTAATTCACCCCTCCACTTT. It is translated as CASREMPGQGINSPLHF. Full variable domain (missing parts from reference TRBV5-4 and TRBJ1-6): ETGVTQSPTHLIKTRGQQVTLRCSSQSGHNTVSWYQQALGQGPQFIFQYYREEENGRGNFPPRFSGLQFPNYSSELNVNALELDDSALYLCASREMPGQGINSPLHFGNGTRLTVT.

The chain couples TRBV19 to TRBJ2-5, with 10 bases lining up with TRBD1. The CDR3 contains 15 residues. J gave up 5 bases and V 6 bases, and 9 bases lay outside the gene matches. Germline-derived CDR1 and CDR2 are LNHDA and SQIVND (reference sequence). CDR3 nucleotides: TGTGCCAGTAGGCGGTCGACAGGGGGCGCCGAGACCCAGTACTTC. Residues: CASRRSTGGAETQYF.

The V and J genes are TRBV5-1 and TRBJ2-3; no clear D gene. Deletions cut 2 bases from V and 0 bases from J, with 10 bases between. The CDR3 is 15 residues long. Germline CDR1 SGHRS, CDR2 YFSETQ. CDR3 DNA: TGCGCCAGCAGCTTTGCGCCTTCTAGCACAGATACGCAGTATTTT. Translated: CASSFAPSSTDTQYF. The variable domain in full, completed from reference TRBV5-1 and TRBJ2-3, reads KAGVTQTPRYLIKTRGQQVTLSCSPISGHRSVSWYQQTPGQGLQFLFEYFSETQRNKGNFPGRFSGRQFSNSRSEMNVSTLELGDSALYLCASSFAPSSTDTQYFGPGTRLTVL.